This T cell receptor beta chain was retrieved from a study of shared clonotypes between healthy human individuals. Study conclusions and caveats: Shared clonotypes: about 4.6% naive CD4, approximately 3.4% naive CD8, about 2.4% memory CD4, roughly 0.4% memory CD8. Read depth was anticipated to influence clonotype sharing among donors. The study sampled only blood, and tissue repertoires likely differ.

About this clone itself: The antigen is unknown.

Subsets obtained from CD4+ cells comprised CD45RA+ naive and CD45RA-negative memory cells. CDR3 length: 14 residues. V lost 0 bases, J lost 1 base, and 7 bases lay in between. Germline-derived CDR1 and CDR2 are SGDLS and YYNGEE. Libraries were prepared by immunoSEQ multiplex PCR; TCRdb keeps only in-frame clonotypes and omits some of them. The sample shows hundreds of thousands of clones, less than 80% of them seen only once. Sample: memory CD4+ T cells sorted from blood. The sample's subset: CD45RA-negative fraction. This clonotype was sampled from a woman in her twenties or thirties in good health. The chain links TRBV9 to TRBJ2-5; possible D gene TRBD2, 6 bases. This CDR3 reads CASSVGTTQETQYF. CDR3 coding DNA: TGTGCCAGCAGCGTAGGGACTACCCAAGAGACCCAGTACTTC. The full variable domain, in which reference TRBV9 and TRBJ2-5 provide the parts outside the CDR3, is DSGVTQTPKHLITATGQRVTLRCSPRSGDLSVYWYQQSLDQGLQFLIQYYNGEERAKGNILERFSAQQFPDLHSELNLSSLELGDSALYFCASSVGTTQETQYFGPGTRLLVL.